Listed here is a single TCR beta chain. Clones were read by immunoSEQ multiplex PCR, and TCRdb kept only the in-frame ones, dropping some. This sample has approximately 180,000 clones, with around 85% found just once. This sample is part of a study of blood T cell repertoires in COVID-19. V was shortened by 3 bases and J by 7 bases, with 10 bases between the two germline ends. This CDR3 is built from 13 residues. Germline assignment: CDR1 SGHAT and CDR2 FQNNGV. The chain carries TRBV11-2 and TRBJ1-3; a weak D match, TRBD1 (6 bases). This clonotype was obtained from a human donor with active or convalescent COVID-19. The donor label of this sample is uncertain. What was sequenced was peripheral blood. Written as DNA, the CDR3 is TGTGCCAGCAGCTTGGGAGGGGGGAACACCATATATTTT. Translated, it gives CASSLGGGNTIYF. Supplemented by reference TRBV11-2 and TRBJ1-3, the full variable domain reads EAGVAQSPRYKIIEKRQSVAFWCNPISGHATLYWYQQILGQGPKLLIQFQNNGVVDDSQLPKDRFSAERLKGVDSTLKIQPAKLEDSAVYLCASSLGGGNTIYFGEGSWLTVV.